Listed below are T cell receptor beta chains from one sample, sequenced in a study of blood T cells in healthy people across ages. A single record per CDR3 protein comes from TCRdb applying MiXCR to the 5' RACE reads. The profile shows approximately 600,000 distinct CDR3 sequences, about 54% of them singletons. The sequenced material came from blood. The source is a man in his 60s in good health. The CDR3 runs from the conserved cysteine through the conserved F or W. Each record gives: CDR3 protein, CDR3 DNA, V gene, J gene, D gene, CDR3 length, clone size. D genes are given only for firm matches. Only part of the rows carry a size: once, few, many, or a class if the clone is expanded.

CDR3 protein: CASTASGETEQFF
CDR3 DNA: TGTGCCAGCACCGCCTCAGGGGAGACTGAGCAGTTCTTC
V gene: TRBV2
J gene: TRBJ2-1
D gene: -
CDR3 length: 13
clone size: -

CDR3 protein: CASSLEPGHNSPLHF
CDR3 DNA: TGCGCCAGCAGCTTGGAGCCAGGACATAATTCACCCCTCCACTTT
V gene: TRBV5-1
J gene: TRBJ1-6
D gene: -
CDR3 length: 15
clone size: once

CDR3 protein: CASSDVDRDYEQYF
CDR3 DNA: TGTGCCAGCAGTGACGTCGACAGGGACTACGAGCAGTACTTC
V gene: TRBV6-2/TRBV6-3
J gene: TRBJ2-7
D gene: TRBD1
CDR3 length: 14
clone size: -

CDR3 protein: CASSQDTPEKLFF
CDR3 DNA: TGTGCCAGCAGCCAAGACACGCCCGAAAAACTGTTTTTT
V gene: TRBV4-2
J gene: TRBJ1-4
D gene: -
CDR3 length: 13
clone size: -

CDR3 protein: CASSVGSGPEQFF
CDR3 DNA: TGTGCCAGCAGTGTGGGTAGCGGCCCTGAGCAGTTCTTC
V gene: TRBV12-3/TRBV12-4
J gene: TRBJ2-1
D gene: -
CDR3 length: 13
clone size: -

CDR3 protein: CASSSPARGGYNEQFF
CDR3 DNA: TGTGCCAGCAGCTCGCCCGCGCGGGGGGGATACAATGAGCAGTTCTTC
V gene: TRBV12-3/TRBV12-4
J gene: TRBJ2-1
D gene: TRBD2
CDR3 length: 16
clone size: once

CDR3 protein: CASSQGGPVGNSPLHF
CDR3 DNA: TGTGCCAGCAGCCAAGGGGGGCCGGTTGGGAATTCACCCCTCCACTTT
V gene: TRBV4-2
J gene: TRBJ1-6
D gene: -
CDR3 length: 16
clone size: few

CDR3 protein: CASSLNRGTNEKLFF
CDR3 DNA: TGCGCCAGCAGCTTGAATCGGGGGACTAATGAAAAACTGTTTTTT
V gene: TRBV5-1
J gene: TRBJ1-4
D gene: -
CDR3 length: 15
clone size: -

CDR3 protein: CASSPSRDMVVTEAFF
CDR3 DNA: TGCGCCAGCAGCCCCTCCAGGGATATGGTCGTCACTGAAGCTTTCTTT
V gene: TRBV5-1
J gene: TRBJ1-1
D gene: -
CDR3 length: 16
clone size: -

CDR3 protein: CASRGSGANVLTF
CDR3 DNA: TGTGCCAGCAGGGGGAGTGGGGCCAACGTCCTGACTTTC
V gene: TRBV6-2/TRBV6-3
J gene: TRBJ2-6
D gene: -
CDR3 length: 13
clone size: many

CDR3 protein: CASSLASTSYEQYF
CDR3 DNA: TGCGCCAGCAGCTTGGCTAGTACGTCCTACGAGCAGTACTTC
V gene: TRBV5-1
J gene: TRBJ2-7
D gene: -
CDR3 length: 14
clone size: -

CDR3 protein: CASRSPRQGRTEAFF
CDR3 DNA: TGTGCCAGCAGGAGCCCGCGGCAGGGGAGGACTGAAGCTTTCTTT
V gene: TRBV27
J gene: TRBJ1-1
D gene: -
CDR3 length: 15
clone size: once

CDR3 protein: CSARDLGQRGTEAFF
CDR3 DNA: TGCAGTGCTAGAGATCTGGGGCAGCGCGGGACTGAAGCTTTCTTT
V gene: TRBV20-1
J gene: TRBJ1-1
D gene: -
CDR3 length: 15
clone size: -

CDR3 protein: CASSQGTYEETQYF
CDR3 DNA: TGTGCCAGCAGCCAGGGGACGTACGAAGAGACCCAGTACTTC
V gene: TRBV3-1
J gene: TRBJ2-5
D gene: -
CDR3 length: 14
clone size: once

CDR3 protein: CASSRGLAGGSVTDTQYF
CDR3 DNA: TGCGCCAGCAGCCGTGGACTAGCGGGCGGAAGCGTCACAGATACGCAGTATTTT
V gene: TRBV4-1
J gene: TRBJ2-3
D gene: TRBD2
CDR3 length: 18
clone size: few

CDR3 protein: CASSLVESRGLLNRYQETQYF
CDR3 DNA: TGTGCCAGCAGCTTAGTCGAAAGCAGGGGGCTACTCAACCGGTACCAAGAGACCCAGTACTTC
V gene: TRBV11-2
J gene: TRBJ2-5
D gene: TRBD1
CDR3 length: 21
clone size: -

CDR3 protein: CASKINSGANVLTF
CDR3 DNA: TGTGCCAGCAAAATTAACTCTGGGGCCAACGTCCTGACTTTC
V gene: TRBV12-3/TRBV12-4
J gene: TRBJ2-6
D gene: -
CDR3 length: 14
clone size: -

CDR3 protein: CASSAGGGSGNEQFF
CDR3 DNA: TGCGCCAGCAGCGCCGGCGGGGGATCCGGGAATGAGCAGTTCTTC
V gene: TRBV5-1
J gene: TRBJ2-1
D gene: TRBD2
CDR3 length: 15
clone size: -

CDR3 protein: CASSQVRQGGEKLFF
CDR3 DNA: TGTGCCAGCAGCCAAGTCCGTCAGGGTGGGGAAAAACTGTTTTTT
V gene: TRBV14
J gene: TRBJ1-4
D gene: -
CDR3 length: 15
clone size: -

CDR3 protein: CASSGDRGNVAEAFF
CDR3 DNA: TGTGCCAGCAGTGGGGACAGGGGGAACGTGGCTGAAGCTTTCTTT
V gene: TRBV2
J gene: TRBJ1-1
D gene: TRBD1
CDR3 length: 15
clone size: once

CDR3 protein: CSAKTGTGSYEQYF
CDR3 DNA: TGCAGTGCTAAGACCGGCACCGGGTCCTACGAGCAGTACTTC
V gene: TRBV20-1
J gene: TRBJ2-7
D gene: -
CDR3 length: 14
clone size: -

CDR3 protein: CASSTRGDQPQHF
CDR3 DNA: TGTGCCAGCAGTACGCGGGGCGATCAGCCCCAGCATTTT
V gene: TRBV12-3/TRBV12-4
J gene: TRBJ1-5
D gene: -
CDR3 length: 13
clone size: once

CDR3 protein: CAIMGDRAFYGYTF
CDR3 DNA: TGTGCCATCATGGGGGACAGAGCTTTCTATGGCTACACCTTC
V gene: TRBV10-3
J gene: TRBJ1-2
D gene: TRBD1
CDR3 length: 14
clone size: few

CDR3 protein: CAIWGLADTQYF
CDR3 DNA: TGTGCTATCTGGGGGTTGGCGGATACGCAGTATTTT
V gene: TRBV7-9
J gene: TRBJ2-3
D gene: -
CDR3 length: 12
clone size: once

CDR3 protein: CASSPAGTDNEQFF
CDR3 DNA: TGTGCCAGCTCACCGGCCGGGACGGACAATGAGCAGTTCTTC
V gene: TRBV18
J gene: TRBJ2-1
D gene: -
CDR3 length: 14
clone size: -